A selection of T cell receptor beta chains follows, all from one sample in a study of shared clonotypes between healthy human individuals. Generated by immunoSEQ multiplex PCR, the TCRdb table keeps only in-frame clones and is missing some. The repertoire holds over a million clones, with around 95% as singletons. The sample comprised naive CD4+ T cells sorted from blood. Receptors originate from a man younger than 40 in good health. CDR3s include the opening cysteine and the closing phenylalanine or tryptophan. A D gene is named only where the DNA matches it firmly. Not every row has a clone size; where given, it reads once, few, many or a size class.

j_gene: TRBJ2-1; v_gene: TRBV7-6; d_gene: -; abundance: once; len: 11; CDR3aa: CASSFGNEQFF; CDR3nt: TGTGCCAGCAGCTTTGGAAATGAGCAGTTCTTC
j_gene: TRBJ1-1; v_gene: TRBV28; d_gene: -; abundance: -; len: 12; CDR3aa: CASSSSNTEAFF; CDR3nt: TGTGCCAGCAGTTCCTCGAACACTGAAGCTTTCTTT
j_gene: TRBJ2-5; v_gene: TRBV11-2; d_gene: -; abundance: -; len: 11; CDR3aa: CATRGGETQYF; CDR3nt: TGTGCCACAAGGGGGGGAGAGACCCAGTACTTC
j_gene: TRBJ1-5; v_gene: TRBV19; d_gene: TRBD1; abundance: few; len: 15; CDR3aa: CASSMGRQGGQPQHF; CDR3nt: TGTGCCAGTAGTATGGGGCGACAGGGCGGTCAGCCCCAGCATTTT
j_gene: TRBJ2-2; v_gene: TRBV11-3; d_gene: TRBD2; abundance: -; len: 15; CDR3aa: CASSPRGGAVGELFF; CDR3nt: TGTGCCAGCAGCCCCCGGGGGGGCGCCGTCGGGGAGCTGTTTTTT
j_gene: TRBJ1-3; v_gene: TRBV5-1; d_gene: -; abundance: -; len: 16; CDR3aa: CASSSQTGSAGNTIYF; CDR3nt: TGCGCCAGCAGCTCCCAGACAGGTTCAGCTGGAAACACCATATATTTT
j_gene: TRBJ1-2; v_gene: TRBV28; d_gene: TRBD1; abundance: once; len: 14; CDR3aa: CASSLQGQGYGYTF; CDR3nt: TGTGCCAGCAGTTTACAGGGACAGGGTTATGGCTACACCTTC
j_gene: TRBJ2-2; v_gene: TRBV7-6; d_gene: TRBD1; abundance: -; len: 17; CDR3aa: CASSSDRGPSNTGELFF; CDR3nt: TGTGCCAGCAGCTCAGACAGGGGGCCGTCGAACACCGGGGAGCTGTTTTTT
j_gene: TRBJ2-1; v_gene: TRBV27; d_gene: TRBD2; abundance: -; len: 22; CDR3aa: CASSLPPDGTSGYISSYNEQFF; CDR3nt: TGTGCCAGCAGTTTACCCCCAGATGGGACTAGCGGGTATATAAGCTCCTACAATGAGCAGTTCTTC
j_gene: TRBJ2-7; v_gene: TRBV11-3; d_gene: -; abundance: -; len: 15; CDR3aa: CASSLGPPNVYEQYF; CDR3nt: TGTGCCAGCAGCTTAGGACCCCCAAACGTCTACGAGCAGTACTTC
j_gene: TRBJ2-5; v_gene: TRBV6-5; d_gene: -; abundance: -; len: 13; CDR3aa: CASTLRPGETQYF; CDR3nt: TGTGCCAGCACCCTACGCCCGGGAGAGACCCAGTACTTC
j_gene: TRBJ2-7; v_gene: TRBV10-3; d_gene: TRBD1; abundance: -; len: 15; CDR3aa: CAISGTGSPVGEQYF; CDR3nt: TGTGCCATCAGTGGGACAGGGTCCCCGGTGGGGGAGCAGTACTTC
j_gene: TRBJ2-1; v_gene: TRBV18; d_gene: -; abundance: once; len: 14; CDR3aa: CASSRQRGRNEQFF; CDR3nt: TGTGCCAGCTCACGACAGAGGGGCCGGAATGAGCAGTTCTTC
j_gene: TRBJ2-1; v_gene: TRBV29-1; d_gene: -; abundance: -; len: 11; CDR3aa: CSGWARNEQFF; CDR3nt: TGCAGCGGTTGGGCGAGGAATGAGCAGTTCTTC
j_gene: TRBJ1-5; v_gene: TRBV5-6; d_gene: -; abundance: -; len: 15; CDR3aa: CASSYFRQSNQPQHF; CDR3nt: TGTGCCAGCAGCTATTTCCGACAGAGCAATCAGCCCCAGCATTTT
j_gene: TRBJ1-3; v_gene: TRBV28; d_gene: -; abundance: -; len: 19; CDR3aa: CASSSFLSLDSDSGNTIYF; CDR3nt: TGTGCCAGCAGTTCCTTCCTGTCCCTGGACTCCGACTCTGGAAACACCATATATTTT
j_gene: TRBJ2-2; v_gene: TRBV7-9; d_gene: -; abundance: -; len: 12; CDR3aa: CASSPNTGELFF; CDR3nt: TGTGCCAGCAGCCCTAACACCGGGGAGCTGTTTTTT
j_gene: TRBJ2-3; v_gene: TRBV6-5; d_gene: -; abundance: -; len: 16; CDR3aa: CASSYGTRLSTDTQYF; CDR3nt: TGTGCCAGCAGTTACGGGACGCGACTAAGCACAGATACGCAGTATTTT
j_gene: TRBJ2-7; v_gene: TRBV27; d_gene: -; abundance: -; len: 13; CDR3aa: CASRHTGIYEQYF; CDR3nt: TGTGCCAGCAGACACACAGGGATCTACGAGCAGTACTTC
j_gene: TRBJ2-7; v_gene: TRBV5-1; d_gene: TRBD2; abundance: -; len: 15; CDR3aa: CASSFLAGGPYEQYF; CDR3nt: TGCGCCAGCAGCTTTCTAGCGGGAGGGCCCTACGAGCAGTACTTC
j_gene: TRBJ1-2; v_gene: TRBV28; d_gene: TRBD1; abundance: -; len: 13; CDR3aa: CASKTGAGDGYTF; CDR3nt: TGTGCCAGCAAGACAGGGGCAGGGGATGGCTACACCTTC
j_gene: TRBJ2-1; v_gene: TRBV18; d_gene: TRBD2; abundance: -; len: 16; CDR3aa: CASSQLAGLYYNEQFF; CDR3nt: TGTGCCAGCTCACAACTAGCGGGACTTTACTACAATGAGCAGTTCTTC
j_gene: TRBJ1-1; v_gene: TRBV7-7; d_gene: -; abundance: -; len: 13; CDR3aa: CASSPDMNTEAFF; CDR3nt: TGTGCTAGCAGTCCAGATATGAACACTGAAGCTTTCTTT
j_gene: TRBJ2-7; v_gene: TRBV2; d_gene: -; abundance: -; len: 14; CDR3aa: CASNSLQGKHEQYF; CDR3nt: TGTGCCAGCAATAGTTTACAGGGTAAACACGAGCAGTACTTC
j_gene: TRBJ2-5; v_gene: TRBV5-1; d_gene: TRBD2; abundance: -; len: 13; CDR3aa: CASRPTSVETQYF; CDR3nt: TGCGCCAGCAGGCCGACTAGCGTAGAGACCCAGTACTTC
j_gene: TRBJ2-5; v_gene: TRBV9; d_gene: -; abundance: -; len: 14; CDR3aa: CASSGTGWGETQYF; CDR3nt: TGTGCCAGCAGCGGTACAGGGTGGGGGGAGACCCAGTACTTC
j_gene: TRBJ2-3; v_gene: TRBV28; d_gene: TRBD2; abundance: -; len: 14; CDR3aa: CASSTSGSTDTQYF; CDR3nt: TGTGCCAGCAGTACTAGCGGTAGCACAGATACGCAGTATTTT